Following are 8 T cell receptor beta chains from one sample sequenced in a study of response to subunit inactivated influenza vaccine. TCRdb redid the calling of the RT-PCR reads with MiXCR, one entry per CDR3 protein. This sample has hundreds of thousands of distinct CDR3 sequences, with under 20% found just once. The specimen was PBMCs from blood, collected around 5 days after vaccination. The receptors were sampled from a man aged 45 to 65 who received an inactivated influenza vaccine.

This clonotype was counted between two and nine times. The J gene is TRBJ1-4, the V gene TRBV6-2 or TRBV6-3; D is undetermined. Trimming took off 5 bases at V and 0 bases at J, with 10 bases between the two ends. The CDR3 consists of 15 residues. In germline, CDR1 is MNHEY, CDR2 SVGEGT. The CDR3 coding sequence is TGTGCCAGCAGTCCGTGGACTTCAACTAATGAAAAACTGTTTTTT. Amino acid sequence: CASSPWTSTNEKLFF.

This clonotype was seen repeatedly, ten times or more. This chain uses TRBV25-1 with TRBJ2-7; D unresolved. This CDR3 has 11 amino acids. Trimming removed 2 bases from V and 3 bases from J, with 2 bases in between. Germline V gene lookup returns CDR1 MGHDK and CDR2 SYGVNS. CDR3 DNA sequence: TGTGCCAGCAGTGAAGGCTACGAGCAGTACTTC. This translates into CASSEGYEQYF.

This rearrangement joins TRBV20-1 to TRBJ1-4, with 7 bases identical to TRBD1. Germline V gene sequence: CDR1 DFQATT, CDR2 SNEGSKA (reference sequence). The length of the CDR3 is 18 residues. The V and J ends lost 1 base and 5 bases, in that order; junction bases with no gene match: 16. The CDR3 nucleotides are TGCAGTGCTAGAGCAGCGGGACAGCCCATTGTAAGGAATGAAAAACTGTTTTTT. Protein product: CSARAAGQPIVRNEKLFF.

This clonotype has a handful of counts. The junction and the germline gene differ at one end; a read error may be behind it. This chain joins TRBV7-9 and TRBJ2-7, with 11 bases that match TRBD2. The CDR3 consists of 15 residues. Germline loops: CDR1 SEHNR, CDR2 FQNEAQ (reference sequence). The chain's CDR3 is CASSLAGGLAGGVIF. In nucleotides, the CDR3 is TGTGCCAGCAGCTTAGCAGGTGGTCTAGCGGGAGGAGTGATCTTC.

This clonotype was found many times. The gene calls are TRBV7-3 and TRBJ2-3; TRBD1 might be the D (5 bases). This CDR3 comprises 13 residues. The germline V gene has CDR1 SGHTA and CDR2 FQGTGA. The V end lost 2 bases, the J end lost 4 bases, and 7 bases lay between the germline ends. The CDR3 DNA is TGTGCCAGCAGCTTAGGGGCGGCAGATACGCAGTATTTT. It codes for CASSLGAADTQYF.

The V call is TRBV24-1, the J call TRBJ2-5, with 7 bases aligning to TRBD1. Losses at the gene ends were 2 bases for V and 5 bases for J; bases not matched to a gene: 10. The germline CDR1 and CDR2 sequences are KGHDR and SFDVKD. CDR3 length equals 16 residues. The DNA for the CDR3 is TGTGCCACCAGTGATTGGGGGCCGACAGGGTCGGAGACCCAGTACTTC. Its translation: CATSDWGPTGSETQYF.

DNA of the CDR3: TGCGCCAGCAGCCAAGATTGGGGGGGCAAAGCTTTCTTT. It codes for CASSQDWGGKAFF. The chain couples TRBV4-3 to TRBJ1-1; tentative D call: TRBD1 (6 bases). Germline CDR1 is LGHNA and CDR2 is YSLEER. Between the trimmed V and J ends, which lost 0 bases and 9 bases, there was a span of 11 bases. The CDR3 spans 13 residues.

This clonotype was seen a handful of times. This CDR3 reads CASRDGRGYTF. The CDR3 DNA follows: TGTGCCAGCAGGGACGGCCGAGGCTACACCTTC. J is TRBJ1-2 and V is TRBV6-5, with D unclear. Germline CDR1 and CDR2: MNHEY and SVGAGI. The CDR3 is 11 amino acids. V lost 6 bases and J 8 bases, leaving 10 bases between the germline ends.